The 21 T cell receptor beta chains reported below all come from one sample, sequenced in a study of response to subunit inactivated influenza vaccine. TCRdb used MiXCR to reprocess the RT-PCR reads, holding one entry per CDR3 protein. Of a few hundred thousand distinct CDR3 sequences listed, around 7.7% are singletons. The input for sequencing was PBMCs from blood, taken around 25 months after vaccination. These receptors were taken from a man aged 50 to 75 who received an inactivated influenza vaccine.

This rearrangement joins TRBV7-9 to TRBJ2-7; D is perhaps TRBD1 (5 bases). V lost 2 bases and J 2 bases, leaving 10 bases between the germline ends. The CDR3 totals 14 residues. Germline loops: CDR1 SEHNR, CDR2 FQNEAQ (reference sequence). In DNA, the CDR3 is TGTGCCAGCAGCTTACTCCCCAGGGCCTACGAGCAGTACTTC. Amino acid sequence: CASSLLPRAYEQYF.

This clonotype was seen a handful of times. The gene calls are TRBV5-1 and TRBJ2-5; D may be TRBD1 or TRBD2 (5 bases each). This CDR3 spans 15 amino acids. V shed 0 bases and J shed 5 bases, with 14 bases lying between them. Germline values: CDR1 SGHRS, CDR2 YFSETQ. The CDR3 region has the DNA TGCGCCAGCAGCTTGGGTTCAGCCGGGACGGAGACCCAGTACTTC. This sequence encodes CASSLGSAGTETQYF.

This clonotype appeared a few times. The chain combines TRBV5-1 with TRBJ2-3; TRBD2 matches 13 bases. Germline loops: CDR1 SGHRS, CDR2 YFSETQ. Losses at the gene ends were 5 bases for V and 5 bases for J; bases not matched to a gene: 8. The CDR3 has 16 residues. In nucleotides, the CDR3 is TGCGCCAGCAGAGAAGGGACTAGCGGGACGGTAGATACGCAGTATTTT. This codes for CASREGTSGTVDTQYF.

This clonotype was seen repeatedly, ten times or more. J is TRBJ1-6 and V is TRBV6-2 or TRBV6-3, with 7 positions matching TRBD1. Trimming at V came to 10 bases and at J to 8 bases, leaving 5 bases not matched to a gene. This CDR3 has 12 amino acids. CDR1 and CDR2 (germline): MNHEY, SVGEGT. CDR3 in amino acids: CATGQGDSPLHF. As DNA, the CDR3 is TGTGCCACCGGCCAGGGGGATTCACCCCTCCACTTT.

This clonotype was recorded many times. The V and J genes are TRBV7-9 and TRBJ2-5; D gene ambiguous. Germline CDR1 and CDR2: SEHNR and FQNEAQ (reference sequence). The CDR3 sequence is 11 residues long. With 4 bases removed from V and 5 bases from J, the gap between germline ends came to 5 bases. This CDR3 reads CASSSFETQYF. In nucleotides, the CDR3 is TGTGCCAGCAGCTCATTCGAGACCCAGTACTTC. The variable domain in full, completed from reference TRBV7-9 and TRBJ2-5, reads DTGVSQNPRHKITKRGQNVTFRCDPISEHNRLYWYRQTLGQGPEFLTYFQNEAQLEKSRLLSDRFSAERPKGSFSTLEIQRTEQGDSAMYLCASSSFETQYFGPGTRLLVL.

This clonotype was observed a handful of times. This rearrangement joins TRBV6-6 to TRBJ1-2; tentative D call: TRBD1 (5 bases). The CDR3 is made up of 13 amino acids. V lost 2 bases, J lost 5 bases, and 9 bases lay in between. Germline lookup yields CDR1 MNHNY and CDR2 SVGAGI (reference sequence). The CDR3 bases are TGTGCCAGCAGTTACCAGGGCAATTATGGCTACACCTTC. Its translation is CASSYQGNYGYTF.

This clonotype was observed at least ten times. The chain recombines TRBV11-2 with TRBJ2-5, with 13 bases fitting TRBD2. With 7 bases clipped from V and 4 bases from J, the junction kept 6 bases outside the gene matches. This CDR3 region has 15 residues. Germline V gene sequence: CDR1 SGHAT, CDR2 FQNNGV. In DNA, the CDR3 is TGTGCCAGCACCCGGACTAGCGGGGGTTTAGAGACCCAGTACTTC. This encodes CASTRTSGGLETQYF.

This clonotype was recorded at least ten times. This sequence joins TRBV27 and TRBJ2-1; 14 bases align to TRBD2. Germline V CDR1 and CDR2: MNHEY, SMNVEV (reference sequence). V lost 4 bases and J lost 7; bases outside the gene matches: 12. The CDR3 has 18 amino acids. As DNA, the CDR3 is TGTGCCAGCAGTTCCCTAGCGGGACTAGCGGGAGACGATAATGAGCAGTTCTTC. It is translated as CASSSLAGLAGDDNEQFF.

In this sample, this clonotype turned up many times. This chain connects TRBV20-1 to TRBJ2-3, with D perhaps assigned TRBD1 or TRBD2 (5 bases each). CDR3 size: 15 residues. With 6 bases removed from V and 0 bases from J, the gap between germline ends came to 16 bases. The germline gives CDR1 DFQATT, CDR2 SNEGSKA (reference sequence). The CDR3 loop is CSAPAGRRSTDTQYF. The CDR3 nucleotides are TGCAGTGCGCCCGCAGGGAGAAGGAGCACAGATACGCAGTATTTT.

This clonotype was seen a few times. The rearrangement uses TRBV7-3 and TRBJ2-7; D call uncertain. The germline V gene encodes CDR1 SGHTA and CDR2 FQGTGA. The CDR3 covers 15 residues. Trimming took off 5 bases at V and 2 bases at J, with 16 bases between the two ends. CDR3 bases: TGTGCCAGCAGCCCTTCCCCCGGTGTTGCCTACGAGCAGTACTTC. This codes for CASSPSPGVAYEQYF.

The V gene is TRBV20-1, the J gene TRBJ1-2; D not certain. The CDR3 runs to 9 residues. The germline V and J ends were trimmed by 6 bases and 9 bases, with 8 bases remaining between them. Germline CDR1 is DFQATT and CDR2 is SNEGSKA (reference sequence). This chain's CDR3 is CSAPASYTF. The CDR3 bases are TGCAGTGCCCCCGCCAGCTACACCTTC.

This clonotype was counted ten times or more. The chain uses TRBV24-1 and TRBJ2-2; D unclear. The CDR3 covers 14 residues. Trimming removed 1 base from V and 5 bases from J, with 7 bases in between. Germline V gene data show CDR1 as KGHDR and CDR2 as SFDVKD. DNA for the CDR3: TGTGCCACCAGTGATTTCTCCGGAACCGGGGAGCTGTTTTTT. Its protein is CATSDFSGTGELFF.

As concerns this clonotype: This may be a read error, as it is one base from a much larger clone. Here the CDR3 DNA reads TGTGCCAGCAGCCAAGAGGTCCCCTGGACAGGGGTGGTTAATGAGCAGTTCTTC. Translation: CASSQEVPWTGVVNEQFF. The J gene is TRBJ2-1, the V gene TRBV3-1, with TRBD1 matching over 9 bases. V was pared by 0 bases and J by 7 bases, with 13 bases of the junction left unmatched. Germline CDR1 and CDR2: LGHDT and YNNKEL (reference sequence). This CDR3 region has 18 residues.

The rearrangement links TRBV20-1 to TRBJ2-7; TRBD2 matches 9 bases. CDR1 is DFQATT, CDR2 SNEGSKA, per germline (reference sequence). V shed 6 bases, J shed 2 bases, and the junction held 5 bases outside the gene matches. This CDR3 has 13 residues. The CDR3 sequence: CSANLAGPYEQYF. CDR3 bases: TGCAGTGCCAACCTAGCGGGGCCCTACGAGCAGTACTTC.

This clonotype showed up many times. The chain carries TRBV29-1 and TRBJ1-1; maybe TRBD1 (5 bases). The CDR3 consists of 12 residues. Germline lookup yields CDR1 SQVTM and CDR2 ANQGSEA. V shed 7 bases and J shed 2 bases, with 11 bases lying between them. The chain's CDR3 is CSAARGNTEAFF. The CDR3 bases are TGCAGCGCTGCTAGGGGCAACACTGAAGCTTTCTTT.

This clonotype came up many times. DNA for the CDR3: TGTGCCAGCAGCCAAAGCCAAGGTCAGAACTACGAGCAGTACTTC. It encodes CASSQSQGQNYEQYF. The V gene is TRBV4-2, the J gene TRBJ2-7; D is unclear. This CDR3 contains 15 residues. The V end was cut by 2 bases, the J end by 3 bases, with 14 bases between. The germline V gene has CDR1 LGHNA and CDR2 YNFKEQ.

This clonotype was seen a single time. A much larger clone differs from this one at a single base, so this may be a read error. The CDR3, as DNA: TGCGCCAGCAGCCAAGTACACCCAGCCGGGAAGCTGTTTTTT. This sequence encodes CASSQVHPAGKLFF. The chain recombines TRBV4-3 with TRBJ2-2, with D possibly matching TRBD2 (5 bases). From germline, CDR1 is LGHNA and CDR2 YSLEER. The CDR3 consists of 14 residues.

J is TRBJ2-3 and V is TRBV9; D remains ambiguous. CDR1 is SGDLS, CDR2 YYNGEE, per germline. Deletions cut 8 bases from V and 0 bases from J, with 16 bases between. The CDR3 consists of 15 residues. CDR3 in amino acids: CASSRQFSSTDTQYF. The CDR3, as DNA: TGTGCCAGTAGCCGTCAGTTTTCTAGCACAGATACGCAGTATTTT.

This clonotype was seen only a few times. This sequence joins TRBV7-2 and TRBJ1-5; maybe TRBD1 (6 bases). CDR1 is SGHTA, CDR2 FQGNSA, per germline. The CDR3 is 15 residues long. V was clipped by 3 bases and J by 9 bases, with 18 bases between them. The CDR3 coding sequence is TGTGCCAGCAGCTTTGGGGGGCACTCTTCATTGCCCCAGCATTTT. It translates to CASSFGGHSSLPQHF.

This clonotype was observed a few times. The rearrangement uses TRBV29-1 and TRBJ1-4, with D maybe TRBD1 (5 bases). CDR3 length: 13 residues. Looked up from germline, CDR1 is SQVTM and CDR2 is ANQGSEA. V was pared by 4 bases and J by 8 bases, with 14 bases between. The CDR3 loop is CSVGDSPGEKLFF. DNA of the CDR3: TGCAGCGTTGGTGACAGCCCGGGCGAAAAACTGTTTTTT. Variable domain in full (rest from reference TRBV29-1 and TRBJ1-4): SAVISQKPSRDICQRGTSLTIQCQVDSQVTMMFWYRQQPGQSLTLIATANQGSEATYESGFVIDKFPISRPNLTFSTLTVSNMSPEDSSIYLCSVGDSPGEKLFFGSGTQLSVL.

The V gene is TRBV6-1, the J gene TRBJ2-1; possibly TRBD2 for D (6 bases). The CDR3 runs 13 residues. Germline values: CDR1 MNHNS, CDR2 SASEGT. V lost 6 bases and J 6 bases, leaving 12 bases between the germline ends. CDR3 in amino acids: CASSPAGFNEQFF. CDR3 bases: TGTGCCAGCAGCCCGGCGGGGTTCAATGAGCAGTTCTTC.